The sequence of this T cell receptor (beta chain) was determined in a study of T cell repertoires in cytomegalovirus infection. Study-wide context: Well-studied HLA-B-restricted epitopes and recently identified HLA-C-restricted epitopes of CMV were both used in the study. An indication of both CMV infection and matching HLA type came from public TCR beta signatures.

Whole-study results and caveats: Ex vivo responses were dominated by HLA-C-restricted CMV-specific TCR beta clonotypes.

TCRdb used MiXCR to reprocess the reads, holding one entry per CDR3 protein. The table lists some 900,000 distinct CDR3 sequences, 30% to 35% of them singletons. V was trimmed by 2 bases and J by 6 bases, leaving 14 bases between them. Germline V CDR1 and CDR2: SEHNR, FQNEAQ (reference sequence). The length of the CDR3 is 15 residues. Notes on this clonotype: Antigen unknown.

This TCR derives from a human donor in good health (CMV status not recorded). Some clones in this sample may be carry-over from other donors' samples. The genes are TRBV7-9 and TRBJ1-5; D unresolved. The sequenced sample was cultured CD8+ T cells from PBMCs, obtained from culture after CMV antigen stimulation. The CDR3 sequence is CASSLSGLEGQPQHF. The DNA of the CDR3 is TGTGCCAGCAGCTTAAGCGGGCTGGAGGGTCAGCCCCAGCATTTT.